The rows below give T cell receptor beta chains drawn from one sample of a study of cytomegalovirus exposure and HLA in healthy donors. This table comes from immunoSEQ multiplex PCR, and its TCRdb copy is limited to in-frame clones, with some not included. The table shows about 88,000 clones, with 90% occurring only once. Sequenced material: PBMCs. All receptors come from a man in his late teens or twenties in good health and CMV-seronegative. The CDR3 runs from the conserved cysteine through the conserved F or W. The D gene is left open where the match is weak. Only some rows state a clone size, as once, few, many or a class for expanded clones.

d_gene,v_gene,abundance,j_gene,CDR3aa,CDR3nt
NA,TRBV19,NA,TRBJ1-1,CASSIGNRAAEAFF,TGTGCCAGTAGTATTGGGAACAGGGCGGCTGAAGCTTTCTTT
NA,TRBV4-1,NA,TRBJ1-1,CASSQERAQGNTEAFF,TGCGCCAGCAGCCAAGAACGGGCACAGGGGAACACTGAAGCTTTCTTT
NA,TRBV5-4,NA,TRBJ2-1,CASSFAGRSYNEQFF,TGTGCCAGCAGCTTTGCGGGGCGCTCCTACAATGAGCAGTTCTTC
TRBD2,TRBV2,NA,TRBJ2-7,CASSRTGGVNEQYF,TGTGCCAGCAGTAGGACCGGGGGGGTCAACGAGCAGTACTTC
TRBD2,TRBV6-5,NA,TRBJ2-1,CASSYAGLAYNEQFF,TGTGCCAGCAGTTACGCGGGACTAGCGTACAATGAGCAGTTCTTC
TRBD1,TRBV4-1,few,TRBJ2-4,CASSRQGENIQYF,TGCGCCAGCAGCCGACAGGGGGAAAACATTCAGTACTTC
TRBD1,TRBV7-2,NA,TRBJ1-2,CASSLVRGPGYTF,TGTGCCAGCAGCTTAGTCAGGGGGCCCGGCTACACCTTC
TRBD1,TRBV7-9,NA,TRBJ2-7,CASSFLQTGGLDEQYF,TGTGCCAGCAGCTTCCTACAGACAGGGGGTCTGGACGAGCAGTACTTC
TRBD2,TRBV10-2,NA,TRBJ2-1,CASSEPPLAGVLYEQFF,TGCGCCAGCAGTGAGCCCCCACTAGCGGGAGTTCTTTATGAGCAGTTCTTC
NA,TRBV7-3,NA,TRBJ2-1,CASSLRVQSSYNEQFF,TGTGCCAGCAGCTTAAGGGTACAGAGCTCCTACAATGAGCAGTTCTTC
NA,TRBV28,NA,TRBJ2-3,CASTRPGASVTDTQYF,TGTGCCAGCACCAGACCAGGGGCATCCGTCACAGATACGCAGTATTTT
TRBD1,TRBV28,few,TRBJ1-2,CASSAPSYRGSSYGYTF,TGTGCCAGCAGTGCACCCTCTTACAGGGGTTCGAGCTATGGCTACACCTTC
TRBD1,TRBV15,NA,TRBJ2-7,CATSIEQGPPYEQYF,TGTGCCACCAGCATTGAACAGGGGCCCCCCTACGAGCAGTACTTC